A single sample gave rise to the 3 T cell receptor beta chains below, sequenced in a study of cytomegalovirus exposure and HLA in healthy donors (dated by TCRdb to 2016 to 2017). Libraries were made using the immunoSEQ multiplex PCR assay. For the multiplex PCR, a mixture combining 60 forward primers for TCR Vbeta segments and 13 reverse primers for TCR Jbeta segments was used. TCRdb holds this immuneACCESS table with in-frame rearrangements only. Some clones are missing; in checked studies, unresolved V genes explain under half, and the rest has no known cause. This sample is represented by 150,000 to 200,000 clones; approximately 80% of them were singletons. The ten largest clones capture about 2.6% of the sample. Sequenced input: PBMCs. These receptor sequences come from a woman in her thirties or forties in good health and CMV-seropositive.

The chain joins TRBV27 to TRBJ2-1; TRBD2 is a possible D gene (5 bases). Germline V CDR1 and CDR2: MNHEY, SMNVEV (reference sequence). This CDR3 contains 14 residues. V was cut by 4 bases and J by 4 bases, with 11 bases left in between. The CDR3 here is CASSSGNTYNEQFF. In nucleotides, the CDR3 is TGTGCCAGCAGTTCGGGGAATACGTACAATGAGCAGTTCTTC.

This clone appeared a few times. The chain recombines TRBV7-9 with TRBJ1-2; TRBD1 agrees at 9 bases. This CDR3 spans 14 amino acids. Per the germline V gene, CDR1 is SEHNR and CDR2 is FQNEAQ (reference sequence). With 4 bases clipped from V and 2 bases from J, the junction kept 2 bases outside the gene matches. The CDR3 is CASSSTGGNYGYTF. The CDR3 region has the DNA TGTGCCAGCAGCTCGACAGGGGGGAACTATGGCTACACCTTC.

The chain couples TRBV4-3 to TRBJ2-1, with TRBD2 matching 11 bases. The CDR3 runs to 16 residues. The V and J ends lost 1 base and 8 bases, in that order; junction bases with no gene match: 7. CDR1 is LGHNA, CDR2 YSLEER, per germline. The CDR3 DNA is TGCGCCAGCAGCCAAGTTTTAGCGGGAGGGTTCGATGAGCAGTTCTTC. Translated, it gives CASSQVLAGGFDEQFF.